This T cell receptor beta chain was sequenced in a study of identical twins. V lost 4 bases and J 3 bases, leaving 7 bases between the germline ends. The CDR3 length is 13 residues. Germline CDR1 is SNHLY and CDR2 is FYNNEI. Findings and limits, study-wide: Shared out-of-frame alpha sequences (those common to twins) showed excess low generation probability.

cDNA carried unique molecular identifiers, and a universal primer site was added by template switching. TCRdb reprocessed the 5' RACE reads via MiXCR and lists one record per CDR3 protein. Of just over 450,000 distinct CDR3 sequences listed, over 12% are singletons. As for this clonotype: Antigen: not known.

Only healthy Caucasians were included as donors. This sample was also put to use in a study of yellow fever vaccine responses in identical twins.

The rearrangement links TRBV2 to TRBJ1-5, with D possibly TRBD1 on 5 matching bases. The sequenced material came from CD4+ T cells sorted from blood. The sequence came from a woman under 30 in good health. The CDR3 here is CASSGGDNQPQHF. The CDR3 DNA reads as TGTGCCAGCAGTGGGGGGGACAATCAGCCCCAGCATTTT.